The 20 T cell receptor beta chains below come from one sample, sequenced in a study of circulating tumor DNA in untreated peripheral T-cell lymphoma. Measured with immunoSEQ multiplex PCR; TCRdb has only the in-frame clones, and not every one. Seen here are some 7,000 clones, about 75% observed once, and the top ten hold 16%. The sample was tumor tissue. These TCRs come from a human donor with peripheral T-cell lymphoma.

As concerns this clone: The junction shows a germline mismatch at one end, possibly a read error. The CDR3 sequence: CASTPTGMISGNTIYF. The DNA of the CDR3 is TGTGCTAGTACCCCGACAGGAATGATCTCTGGAAACACCATATATTTT. V and J are TRBV19 and TRBJ1-3; possibly TRBD1 for D (6 bases). The CDR3 length is 16 residues. From germline, CDR1 is LNHDA and CDR2 SQIVND (reference sequence).

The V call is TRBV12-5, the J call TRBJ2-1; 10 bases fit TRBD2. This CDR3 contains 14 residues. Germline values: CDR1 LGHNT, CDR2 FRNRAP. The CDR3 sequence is CASSGTSASAEQFF. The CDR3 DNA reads TGTGCCAGCTCAGGGACTAGCGCTTCGGCTGAGCAGTTCTTC.

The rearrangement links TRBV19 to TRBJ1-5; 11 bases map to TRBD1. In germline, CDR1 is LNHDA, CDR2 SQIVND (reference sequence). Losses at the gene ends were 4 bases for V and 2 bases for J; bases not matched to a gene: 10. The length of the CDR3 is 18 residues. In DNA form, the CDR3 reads TGTGCCAGTAGTAGCACTGGGACAGGGGGTAGAGGCAATCAGCCCCAGCATTTT. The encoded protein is CASSSTGTGGRGNQPQHF.

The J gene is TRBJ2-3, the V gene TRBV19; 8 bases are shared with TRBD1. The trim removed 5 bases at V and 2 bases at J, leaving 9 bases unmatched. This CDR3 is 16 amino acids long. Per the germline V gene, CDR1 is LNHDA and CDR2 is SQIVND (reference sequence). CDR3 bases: TGTGCCAGTAGTCCACCGGACAGGGCTCTCACAGATACGCAGTATTTT. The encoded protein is CASSPPDRALTDTQYF.

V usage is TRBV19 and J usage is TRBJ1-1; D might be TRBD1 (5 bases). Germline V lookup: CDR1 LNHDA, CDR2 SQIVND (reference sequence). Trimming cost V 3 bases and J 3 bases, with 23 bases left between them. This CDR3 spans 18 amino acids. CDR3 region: CASSILGRVGQLDTEAFF. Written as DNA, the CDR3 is TGTGCCAGTAGTATCTTGGGCAGGGTTGGGCAGTTGGACACTGAAGCTTTCTTT. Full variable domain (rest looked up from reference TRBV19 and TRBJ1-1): DGGITQSPKYLFRKEGQNVTLSCEQNLNHDAMYWYRQDPGQGLRLIYYSQIVNDFQKGDIAEGYSVSREKKESFPLTVTSAQKNPTAFYLCASSILGRVGQLDTEAFFGQGTRLTVV.

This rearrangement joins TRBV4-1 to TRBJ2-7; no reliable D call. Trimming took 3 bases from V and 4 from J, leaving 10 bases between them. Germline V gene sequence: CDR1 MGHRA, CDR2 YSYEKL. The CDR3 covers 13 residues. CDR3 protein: CASSQTGEYEQYF. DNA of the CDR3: TGCGCCAGCAGCCAGACCGGCGAATACGAGCAGTACTTC.

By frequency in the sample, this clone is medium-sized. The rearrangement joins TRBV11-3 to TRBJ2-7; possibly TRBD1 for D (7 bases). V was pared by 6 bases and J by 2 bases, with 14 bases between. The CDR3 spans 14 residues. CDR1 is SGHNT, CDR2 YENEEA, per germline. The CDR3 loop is CASREGQQPYEQYF. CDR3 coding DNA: TGTGCCAGCAGGGAGGGACAGCAACCCTACGAGCAGTACTTC. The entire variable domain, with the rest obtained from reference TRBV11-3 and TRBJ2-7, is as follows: EAGVVQSPRYKIIEKKQPVAFWCNPISGHNTLYWYLQNLGQGPELLIRYENEEAVDDSQLPKDRFSAERLKGVDSTLKIQPAELGDSAVYLCASREGQQPYEQYFGPGTRLTVT.

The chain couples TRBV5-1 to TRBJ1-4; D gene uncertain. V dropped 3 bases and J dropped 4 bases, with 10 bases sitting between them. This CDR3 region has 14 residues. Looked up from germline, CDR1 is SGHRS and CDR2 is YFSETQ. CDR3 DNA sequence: TGCGCCAGCAGCTCTGGACGGAGTAATGAAAAACTGTTTTTT. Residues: CASSSGRSNEKLFF.

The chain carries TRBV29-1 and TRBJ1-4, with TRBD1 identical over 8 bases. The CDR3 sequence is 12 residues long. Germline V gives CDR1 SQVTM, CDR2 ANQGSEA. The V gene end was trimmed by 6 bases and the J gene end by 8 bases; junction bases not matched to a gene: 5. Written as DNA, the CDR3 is TGCAGCGTACAGGGGGGGGAGGAAAAACTGTTTTTT. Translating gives CSVQGGEEKLFF.

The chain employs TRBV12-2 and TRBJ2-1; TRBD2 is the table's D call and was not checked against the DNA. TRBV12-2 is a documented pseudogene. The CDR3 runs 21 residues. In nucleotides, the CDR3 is TGTGCAAGTCGCTTATGTTTCGCCTTTGGTCCTGGCGGGCTACCCTACAATGAGCAGTTCTTC. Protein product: CASRLCFAFGPGGLPYNEQFF.

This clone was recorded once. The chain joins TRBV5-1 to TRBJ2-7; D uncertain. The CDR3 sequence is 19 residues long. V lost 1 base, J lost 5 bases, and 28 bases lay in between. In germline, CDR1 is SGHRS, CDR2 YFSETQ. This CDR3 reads CASSLIVIAGSSVRNEQYF. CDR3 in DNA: TGCGCCAGCAGCTTGATCGTTATTGCCGGCAGTTCGGTGAGGAACGAGCAGTACTTC.

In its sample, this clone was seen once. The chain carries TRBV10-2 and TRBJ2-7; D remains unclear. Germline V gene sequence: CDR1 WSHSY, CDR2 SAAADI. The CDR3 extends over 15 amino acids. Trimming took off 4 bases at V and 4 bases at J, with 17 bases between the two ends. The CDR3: CASSAWEVVLYEQYF. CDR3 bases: TGCGCCAGCAGTGCCTGGGAAGTGGTCCTTTACGAGCAGTACTTC.

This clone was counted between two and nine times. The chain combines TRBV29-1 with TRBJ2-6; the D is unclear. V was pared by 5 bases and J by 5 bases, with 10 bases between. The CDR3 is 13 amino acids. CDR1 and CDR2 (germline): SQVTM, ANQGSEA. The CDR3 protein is CSVFTDWANVLTF. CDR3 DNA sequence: TGCAGCGTTTTCACCGATTGGGCCAACGTCCTGACTTTC.

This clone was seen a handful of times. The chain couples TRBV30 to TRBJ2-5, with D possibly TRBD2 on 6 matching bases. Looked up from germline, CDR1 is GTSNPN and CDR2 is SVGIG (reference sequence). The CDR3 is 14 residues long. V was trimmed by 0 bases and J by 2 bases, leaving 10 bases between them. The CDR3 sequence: CAWSVGGQQETQYF. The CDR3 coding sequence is TGTGCCTGGAGTGTAGGAGGGCAGCAAGAGACCCAGTACTTC. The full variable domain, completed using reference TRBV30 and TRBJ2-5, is SQTIHQWPATLVQPVGSPLSLECTVEGTSNPNLYWYRQAAGRGLQLLFYSVGIGQISSEVPQNLSASRPQDRQFILSSKKLLLSDSGFYLCAWSVGGQQETQYFGPGTRLLVL.

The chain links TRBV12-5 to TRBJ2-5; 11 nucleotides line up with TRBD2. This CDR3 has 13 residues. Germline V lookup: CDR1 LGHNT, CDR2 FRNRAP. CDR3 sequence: CASYSGRGETQYF. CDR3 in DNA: TGTGCCAGCTATAGCGGGAGGGGAGAGACCCAGTACTTC.

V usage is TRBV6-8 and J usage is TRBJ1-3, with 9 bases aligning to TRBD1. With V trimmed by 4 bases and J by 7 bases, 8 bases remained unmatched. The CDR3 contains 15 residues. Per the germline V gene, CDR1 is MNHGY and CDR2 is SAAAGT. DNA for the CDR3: TGTGCCAGCAGTTCGAACAGGGGGCGATGGAACACCATATATTTT. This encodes CASSSNRGRWNTIYF.

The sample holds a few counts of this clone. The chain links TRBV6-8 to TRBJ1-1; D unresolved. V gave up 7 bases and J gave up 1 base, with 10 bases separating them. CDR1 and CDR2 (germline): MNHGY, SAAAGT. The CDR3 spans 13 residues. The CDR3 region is CASTLTGNTEAFF. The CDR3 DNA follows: TGTGCCAGCACCCTGACGGGGAACACTGAAGCTTTCTTT.

The CDR3: CATSTQQGSGTYEQYF. The CDR3 DNA reads TGTGCCACCAGCACCCAACAGGGTTCAGGAACCTACGAGCAGTACTTC. The genes are TRBV15 and TRBJ2-7; D possibly corresponds to TRBD1 (6 bases). Germline assignment: CDR1 LNHNV and CDR2 YYDKDF (reference sequence). V was clipped by 4 bases and J by 2 bases, with 18 bases between them. This CDR3 has 16 residues.

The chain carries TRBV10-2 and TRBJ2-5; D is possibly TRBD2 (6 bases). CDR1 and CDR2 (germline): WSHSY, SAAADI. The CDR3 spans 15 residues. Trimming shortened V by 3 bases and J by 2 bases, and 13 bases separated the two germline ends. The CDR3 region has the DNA TGCGCCAGCAGTGACCAGGGACTGCCTCAAGAGACCCAGTACTTC. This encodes CASSDQGLPQETQYF.

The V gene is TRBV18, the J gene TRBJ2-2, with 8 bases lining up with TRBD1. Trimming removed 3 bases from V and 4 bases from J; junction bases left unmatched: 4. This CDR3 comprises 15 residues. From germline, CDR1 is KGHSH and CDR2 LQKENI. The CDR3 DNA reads TGTGCCAGCTCACCGACAGGGGCCGGCACCGGGGAGCTGTTTTTT. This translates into CASSPTGAGTGELFF.